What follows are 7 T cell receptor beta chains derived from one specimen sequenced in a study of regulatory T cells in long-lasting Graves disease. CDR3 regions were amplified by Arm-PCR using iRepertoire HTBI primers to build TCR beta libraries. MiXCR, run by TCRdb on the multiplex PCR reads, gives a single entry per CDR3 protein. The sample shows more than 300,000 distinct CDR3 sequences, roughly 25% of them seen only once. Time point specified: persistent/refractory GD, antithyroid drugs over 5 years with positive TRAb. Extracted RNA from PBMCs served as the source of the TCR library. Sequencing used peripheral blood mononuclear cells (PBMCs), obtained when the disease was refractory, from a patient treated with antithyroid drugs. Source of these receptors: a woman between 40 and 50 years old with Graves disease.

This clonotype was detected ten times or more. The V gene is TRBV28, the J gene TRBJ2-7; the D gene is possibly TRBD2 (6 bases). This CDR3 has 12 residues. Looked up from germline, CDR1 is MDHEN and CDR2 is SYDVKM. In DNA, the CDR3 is TGTGCGGTTACTAGCCTTACGAGCGTGCAGTACTTC. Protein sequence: CAVTSLTSVQYF.

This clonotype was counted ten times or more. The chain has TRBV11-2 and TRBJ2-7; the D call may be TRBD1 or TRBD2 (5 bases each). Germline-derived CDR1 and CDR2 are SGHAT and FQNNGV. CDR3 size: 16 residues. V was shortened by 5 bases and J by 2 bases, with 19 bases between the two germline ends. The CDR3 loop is CASSPRWAWGTYEQYF. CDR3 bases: TGTGCCAGCAGCCCGAGGTGGGCGTGGGGGACCTACGAGCAGTACTTC. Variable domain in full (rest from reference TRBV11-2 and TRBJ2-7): EAGVAQSPRYKIIEKRQSVAFWCNPISGHATLYWYQQILGQGPKLLIQFQNNGVVDDSQLPKDRFSAERLKGVDSTLKIQPAKLEDSAVYLCASSPRWAWGTYEQYFGPGTRLTVT.

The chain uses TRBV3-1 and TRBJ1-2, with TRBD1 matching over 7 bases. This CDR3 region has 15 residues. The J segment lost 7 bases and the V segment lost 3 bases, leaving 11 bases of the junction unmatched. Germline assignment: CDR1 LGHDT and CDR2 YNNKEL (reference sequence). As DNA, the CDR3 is TGTGCCAGCAGCCATCCGTGGACAGGCGCGAGTGGCTACACCTTC. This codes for CASSHPWTGASGYTF.

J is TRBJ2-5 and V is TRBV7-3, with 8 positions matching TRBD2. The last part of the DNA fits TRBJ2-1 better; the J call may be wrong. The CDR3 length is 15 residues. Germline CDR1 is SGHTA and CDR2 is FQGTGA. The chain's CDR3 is CASSSLPGLVGEQFF. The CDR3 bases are TGTGCCAGCAGCTCCCTCCCGGGACTAGTTGGTGAGCAGTTCTTC.

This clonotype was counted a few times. CDR3 nucleotides: TGCGCCAGCAGCTTGGCCTCGGCGGAAAAAAACATTCAGTACTTC. Translated: CASSLASAEKNIQYF. V usage is TRBV5-1 and J usage is TRBJ2-4, with no clear D. Germline CDR1 reads SGHRS; CDR2 reads YFSETQ. The CDR3 sequence is 15 residues long. V lost 0 bases and J lost 4, with 11 bases in between.

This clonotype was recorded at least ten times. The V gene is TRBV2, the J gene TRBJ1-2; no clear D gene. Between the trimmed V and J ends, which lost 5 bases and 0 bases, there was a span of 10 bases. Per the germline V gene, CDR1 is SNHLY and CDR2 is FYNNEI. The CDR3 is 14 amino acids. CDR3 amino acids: CASSLVPSNYGYTF. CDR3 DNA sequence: TGTGCCAGCAGTCTTGTCCCGTCTAACTATGGCTACACCTTC.

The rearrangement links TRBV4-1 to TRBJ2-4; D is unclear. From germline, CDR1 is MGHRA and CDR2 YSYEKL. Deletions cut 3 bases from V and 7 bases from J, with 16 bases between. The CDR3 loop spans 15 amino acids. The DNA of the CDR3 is TGCGCCAGCAGCCAGGGGTTAGGGTCTTCGAACATTCAGTACTTC. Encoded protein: CASSQGLGSSNIQYF.